The T cell receptor (beta chain) under discussion was sequenced for a study of post-analysis software for immune sequencing data. Study details: Relapsing-remitting, secondary progressive and progressive-relapsing multiple sclerosis were all included among the disease courses. Whole-study findings and limits: Samples sharing a preparation batch grouped tightly together when assessed by F measure. With TRBV5-6, TRBV5-1 and TRBV20-1 included, about 5 TRBV segments were more frequent in patients than in controls. Compared against controls, patients with multiple sclerosis displayed significantly lower normalized Chao1 diversity.

Libraries were made from TCR beta cDNA, and they carried unique molecular identifiers. MiXCR, run by TCRdb on the PCR reads, gives a single entry per CDR3 protein. The table shows hundreds of thousands of distinct CDR3 sequences, with nearly 45% occurring only once. Germline V CDR1 and CDR2: DFQATT, SNEGSKA (reference sequence). The CDR3 is made up of 12 amino acids. With regard to this clonotype: Its specificity is unknown. Germline and junction disagree at one end, which may indicate a read error.

The sequencing sample was made of blood. The receptor comes from a girl between 5 and 17 years old with multiple sclerosis. The rearrangement uses TRBV20-1 and TRBJ1-2, with 7 bases fitting TRBD1. CDR3 DNA: TGCAGGGCTAGAGACAGGGTGTATGGCTACACCTTC. It specifies CRARDRVYGYTF.